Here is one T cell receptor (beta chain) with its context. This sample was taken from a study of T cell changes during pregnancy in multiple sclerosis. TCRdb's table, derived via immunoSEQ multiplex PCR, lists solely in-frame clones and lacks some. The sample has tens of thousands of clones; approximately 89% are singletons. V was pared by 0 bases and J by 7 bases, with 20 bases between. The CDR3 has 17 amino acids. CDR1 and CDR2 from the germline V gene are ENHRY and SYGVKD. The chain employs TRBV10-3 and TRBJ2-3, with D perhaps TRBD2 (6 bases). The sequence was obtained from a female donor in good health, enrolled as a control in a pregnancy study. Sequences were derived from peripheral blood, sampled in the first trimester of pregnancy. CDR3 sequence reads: CAISESWDSRPPHTQYF. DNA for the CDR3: TGTGCCATCAGTGAGTCTTGGGACTCCCGACCCCCACATACGCAGTATTTT.